The 22 T cell receptor beta chains listed next were all sequenced from one sample in a study of identical twins (dated by TCRdb to the mid-2010s). Libraries were made using 5' RACE. Sequencer: Illumina HiSeq 2000. The public sequencing data were trimmed at Q25 with fastp and processed into clonotypes with MiXCR by TCRdb, which kept only in-frame beta chains. Each record represents a unique CDR3 protein, reported with the most common genes and DNA among its rows. For this sample there are roughly 1.6 million distinct CDR3 sequences; 32% appear just once. The ten largest clonotypes hold 0.27% of the sample. Input material: cord blood. The origin of the receptors is a newborn girl in good health.

This clonotype was detected only a few times. V gene TRBV28 combines with J gene TRBJ2-1; D might be TRBD2 (6 bases). Deletions cut 7 bases from V and 2 bases from J, with 18 bases between. There are 16 residues in the CDR3. The germline V gene has CDR1 MDHEN and CDR2 SYDVKM. The CDR3 protein is CASTLWGEQPYNEQFF. In nucleotides, the CDR3 is TGTGCCAGCACTCTTTGGGGGGAACAGCCCTACAATGAGCAGTTCTTC.

The chain uses TRBV20-1 and TRBJ2-5; 9 nucleotides line up with TRBD2. There are 16 residues in the CDR3. CDR1 is DFQATT, CDR2 SNEGSKA, per germline (reference sequence). Trimming cost V 3 bases and J 5 bases; bases outside gene matches: 13. The CDR3 bases are TGCAGTGCTAGGGTCGGAGGCGGGGGGGCAGGCGAGACCCAGTACTTC. Protein sequence: CSARVGGGGAGETQYF.

This chain connects TRBV5-1 to TRBJ2-7; D ambiguous. The germline CDR1 and CDR2 sequences are SGHRS and YFSETQ. The CDR3 loop spans 15 amino acids. V lost 3 bases and J 7 bases, leaving 20 bases between the germline ends. CDR3 bases: TGCGCCAGCAGCTACAGTGACGCTCCTTTCAATGAGCAGTACTTC. Amino acids: CASSYSDAPFNEQYF.

This clonotype was observed a few times. The J gene is TRBJ1-2, the V gene TRBV25-1, with D perhaps matching TRBD1 (5 bases). CDR1 is MGHDK, CDR2 SYGVNS, per germline. The CDR3 runs 13 residues. The V gene lost 3 bases and the J gene lost 8 bases, with 13 bases spanning the gap. The CDR3 protein is CASSEKGIGGYTF. The DNA of the CDR3 is TGTGCCAGCAGTGAGAAGGGGATCGGGGGCTACACCTTC.

Ten or more counts support this clonotype. This chain uses TRBV28 with TRBJ2-3; no clear D. The germline V and J ends were trimmed by 5 bases and 7 bases, with 10 bases remaining between them. This CDR3 contains 12 residues. Germline V CDR1 and CDR2: MDHEN, SYDVKM. CDR3 DNA: TGTGCCAGCAGTCTGCAGCCCTATACGCAGTATTTT. It codes for CASSLQPYTQYF.

This rearrangement joins TRBV5-1 to TRBJ2-7; D may match TRBD1 or TRBD2 (5 bases each). Trimming took off 5 bases at V and 7 bases at J, with 13 bases between the two ends. Germline CDR1 SGHRS, CDR2 YFSETQ. CDR3 length: 12 residues. The chain's CDR3 is CASRDGAEEQYF. The CDR3 coding sequence is TGCGCCAGCAGAGACGGGGCGGAGGAGCAGTACTTC.

This clonotype was picked up a small number of times. The chain is built from TRBV29-1 and TRBJ2-2; TRBD2 is a possible D gene (6 bases). Germline CDR1 SQVTM, CDR2 ANQGSEA. V gave up 3 bases and J gave up 7 bases, with 12 bases separating them. The CDR3 loop spans 13 amino acids. CDR3 DNA sequence: TGCAGCGTTGACTGGAGGGGAGTCGGGGAGCTGTTTTTT. Amino acid sequence: CSVDWRGVGELFF.

This clonotype occurred many times. The chain combines TRBV12-3 or TRBV12-4 with TRBJ1-4; 7 bases fit TRBD1. Trimming at V came to 2 bases and at J to 7 bases, leaving 1 base not matched to a gene. There are 13 residues in the CDR3. The CDR3 nucleotides read TGTGCCAGCAGTTTAAACAGGGGTGAAAAACTGTTTTTT. The encoded protein is CASSLNRGEKLFF.

The CDR3 coding sequence is TGTGCCAGCAGGGGGGGACTGAACTACGAGCACTACTTC. This encodes CASRGGLNYEHYF. This chain uses TRBV2 with TRBJ2-5; perhaps TRBD2 as D (6 bases). The CDR3 has 13 amino acids. The V end was cut by 6 bases, the J end by 14 bases, with 22 bases between. CDR1 is SNHLY, CDR2 FYNNEI, per germline.

The chain uses TRBV20-1 and TRBJ1-6; tentative D call: TRBD1 (5 bases). This CDR3 is built from 16 residues. Germline V gene sequence: CDR1 DFQATT, CDR2 SNEGSKA (reference sequence). Deletions cut 1 base from V and 7 bases from J, with 17 bases between. CDR3 sequence (DNA): TGCAGTGCTAGAGTCACGGGACGCATTCAAAATTCACCCCTCCACTTT. As protein: CSARVTGRIQNSPLHF.

CDR3 protein: CSATETGGGRWTEAFF. CDR3 coding DNA: TGCAGTGCTACCGAAACAGGGGGCGGTAGATGGACTGAAGCTTTCTTT. The genes are TRBV20-1 and TRBJ1-1, with 9 positions matching TRBD1. The CDR3 has 16 residues. Germline CDR1 reads DFQATT; CDR2 reads SNEGSKA (reference sequence). Trimming removed 4 bases from V and 5 bases from J; junction bases left unmatched: 14.

This clonotype has only a few counts. The chain combines TRBV20-1 with TRBJ2-3; 8 bases line up with TRBD1. CDR1 and CDR2 (germline): DFQATT, SNEGSKA (reference sequence). CDR3 length: 14 amino acids. V lost 2 bases and J lost 1; bases outside the gene matches: 2. The CDR3 nucleotides read TGCAGTGCTAGAAGGGGACAGGGCACAGATACGCAGTATTTT. Translation gives CSARRGQGTDTQYF.

The chain employs TRBV10-3 and TRBJ1-4, with 9 bases lining up with TRBD1. Germline trimming cut 0 bases from V and 4 bases from J; bases unmatched to any gene: 0. From germline, CDR1 is ENHRY and CDR2 SYGVKD. The CDR3 contains 15 residues. The CDR3 DNA is TGTGCCATCAGTGAGTCGGGACAGGGTAATGAAAAACTGTTTTTT. It specifies CAISESGQGNEKLFF.

The chain has TRBV29-1 and TRBJ2-5; D may correspond to TRBD1 or TRBD2 (5 bases each). Gene TRBJ2-7 matches the end of the DNA better, so the J call may be wrong. The CDR3 has 14 residues. Per germline, CDR1 SQVTM and CDR2 ANQGSEA. The CDR3 sequence is CSVIEGRPAYEQYF. In DNA, the CDR3 is TGCAGCGTGATTGAGGGGCGCCCGGCCTACGAGCAGTACTTC.

This clonotype turned up a few times. CDR3 protein: CASSQGRAINSNQPQHF. CDR3 bases: TGCGCCAGCAGCCAAGGCCGGGCGATCAATAGCAATCAGCCCCAGCATTTT. V usage is TRBV4-1 and J usage is TRBJ1-5, with D unresolved. Germline V gene lookup returns CDR1 MGHRA and CDR2 YSYEKL. V was pared by 1 base and J by 0 bases, with 13 bases between. The length of the CDR3 is 17 residues.

The chain links TRBV7-2 to TRBJ1-1; perhaps TRBD1 as D (6 bases). The CDR3 spans 16 residues. The V gene's germline CDR1 is SGHTA and CDR2 FQGNSA. Trimming pared 5 bases from V and 3 bases from J, leaving 19 bases between. In nucleotides, the CDR3 is TGTGCCAGCAGCCTAAGACAGCGAGGGGGAGACACTGAAGCTTTCTTT. The encoded protein is CASSLRQRGGDTEAFF.

The chain joins TRBV12-3 or TRBV12-4 to TRBJ2-4; the D is unclear. The J call may be in error: the DNA end matches TRBJ2-7 better. CDR3 length: 14 amino acids. The CDR3 spells CASSPLLLPYEQYF. The CDR3 region has the DNA TGTGCCAGCAGCCCCCTTTTATTGCCCTACGAGCAGTACTTC.

V usage is TRBV20-1 and J usage is TRBJ1-4; D remains ambiguous. The CDR3 spans 14 residues. Trimming pared 4 bases from V and 7 bases from J, leaving 16 bases between. CDR1 is DFQATT, CDR2 SNEGSKA, per germline (reference sequence). The CDR3 here is CSATTPSRIEKLFF. In DNA form, the CDR3 reads TGCAGTGCTACAACCCCAAGTCGTATTGAAAAACTGTTTTTT.

This chain uses TRBV6-1 with TRBJ1-5; the match to TRBD1 covers 7 bases. The CDR3 runs to 17 residues. Germline V gives CDR1 MNHNS, CDR2 SASEGT. J lost 0 bases, V lost 5 bases, and 10 bases had no gene match. The CDR3 reads CASSPTGPMYSNQPQHF. CDR3 coding DNA: TGTGCCAGCAGTCCGACAGGGCCTATGTATAGCAATCAGCCCCAGCATTTT.

The sample holds a few counts of this clonotype. V is TRBV27 and J is TRBJ2-5, with D tentatively TRBD1 or TRBD2 (5 bases each). The last part of the DNA fits TRBJ2-7 better; the J call may be wrong. This CDR3 is 14 amino acids long. Germline V CDR1 and CDR2: MNHEY, SMNVEV (reference sequence). CDR3 bases: TGTGCCAGCAGTTTATCCGGGACGCCTCTCGAGCAGTACTTC. Residues: CASSLSGTPLEQYF.

In this sample, this clonotype turned up a few times. This sequence joins TRBV7-2 and TRBJ2-7; D unclear. V dropped 3 bases and J dropped 1 base, with 10 bases sitting between them. CDR1 is SGHTA and CDR2 is FQGNSA in the germline V gene. There are 14 residues in the CDR3. CDR3 coding DNA: TGTGCCAGCAGCTTCTCTGGTTGGTCCTACGAGCAGTACTTC. Protein product: CASSFSGWSYEQYF.

The sample holds a few counts of this clonotype. The chain couples TRBV6-1 to TRBJ2-3; no reliable D call. Germline values: CDR1 MNHNS, CDR2 SASEGT. The ends were cut back, 7 bases at V and 1 base at J, with 9 bases in the middle. The CDR3 sequence is 13 residues long. This chain's CDR3 is CASNQLGTDTQYF. The CDR3 nucleotides read TGTGCCAGCAACCAATTGGGCACAGATACGCAGTATTTT.